A selection of T cell receptor beta chains follows, all from one sample in a study of blood T cell repertoires in COVID-19. Repertoires were generated with immunoSEQ multiplex PCR, while TCRdb's copy carries only in-frame clones and drops some. The table lists around 270,000 clones, 91% of them singletons. What was sequenced was peripheral blood. All receptors derive from a person under 30 with COVID-19, enrolled during active disease. The CDR3 runs from the conserved cysteine through the conserved F or W. The order of the fields is clone size, V gene, J gene, D gene, CDR3 DNA, CDR3 protein. The D gene is left open where the match is weak. Size is stated for part of the rows, as once, few or many counts, or as a class when the clone is expanded.

.	TRBV9	TRBJ2-1	.	TGTGCCAGCAGCTTCCCCCCCGACTATCCGGCGGGATCCTACAATGAGCAGTTCTTC	CASSFPPDYPAGSYNEQFF
.	TRBV18	TRBJ1-2	.	TGTGCCAGCTCCTACCGGGACACCGATGGCTACACCTTC	CASSYRDTDGYTF
.	TRBV27	TRBJ1-6	TRBD1	TGTGCCAGCAGTCCCCAGACAGGGGCAAAATCACCCCTCCACTTT	CASSPQTGAKSPLHF
.	TRBV10-1	TRBJ1-1	TRBD1	TGCGCCAGCAATTCGAACAGGGGGCAATCTGAAGCTTTCTTT	CASNSNRGQSEAFF
.	TRBV27	TRBJ2-1	TRBD2	TGTGCCAGCAGTTTAGGGGGAGGGTGGAATGAGCAGTTCTTC	CASSLGGGWNEQFF
.	TRBV10-3	TRBJ2-1	.	TGTGCCATCGGTGGCAGGGTCAATGAGCAGTTCTTC	CAIGGRVNEQFF
.	TRBV4-2	TRBJ2-3	TRBD1	TGTGCCAGCAGCGTGGGACAGGGAAGCGCAGATACGCAGTATTTT	CASSVGQGSADTQYF
.	TRBV2	TRBJ1-1	.	TGTGCCAGCAGTGACCGTGGGCCAGGTAACACTGAAGCTTTCTTT	CASSDRGPGNTEAFF
.	TRBV4-3	TRBJ2-7	TRBD1	TGCGCCAGCAGCCAAGGGACAGGGGGTCTCTACGAGCAGTACTTC	CASSQGTGGLYEQYF
.	TRBV20-1	TRBJ2-1	.	TGCAGTGCTAGTCAGGCATCCCCCAATGAGCAGTTCTTC	CSASQASPNEQFF
few	TRBV28	TRBJ1-2	.	TGTGCCAGCAGTTCAGGGGTCAACTATGGCTACACCTTC	CASSSGVNYGYTF
.	TRBV29-1	TRBJ2-7	.	TGCAGCGTTGGGGGAGGAAACTACGAGCAGTACTTC	CSVGGGNYEQYF
.	TRBV7-2	TRBJ2-2	TRBD2	TGTGCCAGCAGGCCTCGACTAGCCAACACCGGGGAGCTGTTTTTT	CASRPRLANTGELFF
.	TRBV6-6	TRBJ2-7	.	TGTGCCTCCTGGGTAGGAGGCGAAAAACCCTACGAGCAGTACTTC	CASWVGGEKPYEQYF
.	TRBV7-9	TRBJ2-3	.	TGTGCCAGCAGCCCCGGTGATAGCGTGACGTCAGATACGCAGTATTTT	CASSPGDSVTSDTQYF
.	TRBV28	TRBJ2-3	TRBD2	TGTGCCAGCTTCGAAGCGGGAGGTCCCACAGATACGCAGTATTTT	CASFEAGGPTDTQYF
.	TRBV5-1	TRBJ2-2	TRBD1	TGCGCCAGCAGCCGGACAGGGGACACCGGGGAGCTGTTTTTT	CASSRTGDTGELFF
.	TRBV4-1	TRBJ1-4	TRBD1	TGCGCCAGCAGCCGGAACTCCGGGACAGGGTCTGAAAAACTGTTTTTT	CASSRNSGTGSEKLFF
few	TRBV20-1	TRBJ1-2	.	TGCAGTGCCAGTCTAGGGGGAGCTAACTATGGCTACACCTTC	CSASLGGANYGYTF
.	TRBV5-6	TRBJ2-3	.	TGTGCCAGCAGCTCTGCAGATACGCAGTATTTT	CASSSADTQYF
.	TRBV20-1	TRBJ2-7	.	TGCAGTGTTCCACAGGGTTTCGAGCAGTACTTC	CSVPQGFEQYF
.	TRBV6-5	TRBJ1-1	.	TGTGCCAGCAGCTTCGCAGGTTCCTCAACTGAAGCTTTCTTT	CASSFAGSSTEAFF
.	TRBV7-9	TRBJ2-4	TRBD2	TGTGCCAGCAGCTTATCGCGGGAGCTTTACTTC	CASSLSRELYF
.	TRBV6-2/TRBV6-3	TRBJ1-1	.	TGTGCCAGCAGTCCGTCCAAGACAGGATGGGGCACTGAAGCTTTCTTT	CASSPSKTGWGTEAFF
once	TRBV15	TRBJ1-2	TRBD1	TGTGCCATCAGCGGAGAAGGAACAGGGGGCGACAGGAACTATGGCTACACCTTC	CAISGEGTGGDRNYGYTF
.	TRBV7-6	TRBJ1-1	.	TGTGCCAGCAGCTTTGGGGGCATGAACACTGAAGCTTTCTTT	CASSFGGMNTEAFF
.	TRBV6-5	TRBJ2-7	TRBD2	TGTGCCAGCACGGGACTAGCGGGAGGCCAATACGAGCAGTACTTC	CASTGLAGGQYEQYF
.	TRBV11-2	TRBJ2-3	TRBD2	TGTGCCAGCAGCTTACATAGTAGCGGGAGCACAGATACGCAGTATTTT	CASSLHSSGSTDTQYF
.	TRBV20-1	TRBJ2-7	.	TGCAGTGCTAGCGAACTAAGAGAGCAGTACTTC	CSASELREQYF
.	TRBV7-6	TRBJ2-1	.	TGTGCCAGCAGCTTAGAAGCCCCATCAGGTGCAGGGGAGCAGTTCTTC	CASSLEAPSGAGEQFF
.	TRBV7-9	TRBJ1-2	TRBD1	TGTGCCAGCAGCTTATTCCACAGGGGAGAGGAAGGCTACACCTTC	CASSLFHRGEEGYTF
.	TRBV14	TRBJ1-1	.	TGTGCCAGCAGCCGACAAGACTATACTGAAGCTTTCTTT	CASSRQDYTEAFF
.	TRBV6-2/TRBV6-3	TRBJ2-7	TRBD1	TGTGCCAGCAGTTACGGACAGGCCACCGAGCAGTACTTC	CASSYGQATEQYF
.	TRBV7-9	TRBJ2-5	.	TGTGCCAGCAGCTTGCAGGGGCCCGAGACCCAGTACTTC	CASSLQGPETQYF
.	TRBV5-6	TRBJ1-5	.	TGTGCCAGCAGCTTGGGGCGCCTAGAGAATCAGCCCCAGCATTTT	CASSLGRLENQPQHF
.	TRBV10-1	TRBJ2-7	.	TGCGCCAGCAGGGCGGGACTGGCAAACTACGAGCAGTACTTC	CASRAGLANYEQYF
.	TRBV7-8	TRBJ2-3	.	TGTGCCAGCAGCCCCGGGTCCAGGGCCACAGATACGCAGTATTTT	CASSPGSRATDTQYF
.	TRBV15	TRBJ1-2	.	TGTGCCACCAGCAGAGATAGAGGTGTAGGGGGCTATGGCTACACCTTC	CATSRDRGVGGYGYTF
once	TRBV19	TRBJ1-5	.	TGTGCCAGTAGTATTTCTTCAGGAGGGAGGTACAATCAGCCCCAGCATTTT	CASSISSGGRYNQPQHF
.	TRBV9	TRBJ1-4	.	TGTGCCAGCAGCGTAGCAGAGGGCTCGAGCGAAAAACTGTTTTTT	CASSVAEGSSEKLFF
.	TRBV3-1/TRBV3-2	TRBJ1-6	TRBD1	TGTGCCAGCAGCCCGCAGGGGGCACGGTCACCCCTCCACTTT	CASSPQGARSPLHF
.	TRBV6-4	TRBJ1-4	.	TGTGCCAGCTCTCCGGACGGGGGTGGGAATGAAAAACTGTTTTTT	CASSPDGGGNEKLFF
.	TRBV3-1/TRBV3-2	TRBJ2-3	TRBD2	TGTGCCAGCAGCCTACGGGAGGGCAGAGATACGCAGTATTTT	CASSLREGRDTQYF
.	TRBV6-2/TRBV6-3	TRBJ1-1	TRBD1	TGTGCCAGCAGTTCCTTACAGGGGACTGAAGCTTTCTTT	CASSSLQGTEAFF
.	TRBV9	TRBJ2-1	TRBD2	TGTGCCAGCAGCGATTTAGCGGGAGGGGATGAGCAGTTCTTC	CASSDLAGGDEQFF